The entry below describes one TCR beta chain. Using immunoSEQ multiplex PCR, the repertoire was profiled, and TCRdb retains in-frame clones only, with some absent. The repertoire has fewer than 250,000 clones, just under 85% of them found once; the top ten carry 5.5% to 7.5%. This sample is drawn from a study of blood T cell repertoires in COVID-19. Study background: T cells, B-cell-depleted T cells, or PBMCs provided the cDNA or gDNA that served as material.

Germline CDR1 is MNHEY and CDR2 is SVGAGI. Trimming at V came to 0 bases and at J to 6 bases, leaving 5 bases not matched to a gene. The CDR3 totals 14 residues. The sequence derives from a woman in her sixties with active or convalescent COVID-19. The sequenced sample was peripheral blood. The chain is built from TRBV6-5 and TRBJ2-7, with 7 bases matching TRBD1. This CDR3 reads CASSYSTGVGEQYV. The CDR3 DNA reads as TGTGCCAGCAGTTACTCAACAGGGGTAGGCGAGCAGTACGTC.